The present T cell receptor (beta chain) was sequenced within a study of blood T cell repertoires in COVID-19. Sequencing was performed with immunoSEQ multiplex PCR; in TCRdb, only in-frame clones are kept and a portion is missing. Among under 65,000 clones listed, approximately 90% were seen once. The junction had 13 bases not matched to a gene; V was cut back by 2 bases and J by 3 bases. Germline V gives CDR1 SGHAT, CDR2 FQNNGV. The CDR3 is 17 residues long. The sequence was obtained from an older woman with COVID-19, enrolled during active disease. This chain uses TRBV11-2 with TRBJ2-7; 7 bases line up with TRBD1. The sample comprised peripheral blood. CDR3 protein: CASSLRDSSFNDYEQYF. CDR3 coding DNA: TGTGCCAGCAGCTTAAGGGACAGTTCATTCAACGACTACGAGCAGTACTTC.